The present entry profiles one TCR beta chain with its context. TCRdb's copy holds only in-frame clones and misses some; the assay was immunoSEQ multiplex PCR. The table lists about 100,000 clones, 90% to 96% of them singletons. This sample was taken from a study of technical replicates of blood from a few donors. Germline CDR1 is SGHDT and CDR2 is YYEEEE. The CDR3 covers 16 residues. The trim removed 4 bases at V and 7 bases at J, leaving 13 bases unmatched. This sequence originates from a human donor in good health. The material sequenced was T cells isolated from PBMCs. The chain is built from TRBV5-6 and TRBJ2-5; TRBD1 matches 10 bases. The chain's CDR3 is CASSGDRGRLFGTQYF. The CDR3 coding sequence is TGTGCCAGCAGCGGGGACAGGGGAAGACTTTTCGGGACCCAGTACTTC.